What follows are 31 T cell receptor beta chains derived from one specimen sequenced in a study of T-cell memory formation after mild COVID-19. TCRdb re-called the 5' RACE reads with MiXCR, one entry per CDR3 protein. The sample lists approximately 580,000 distinct CDR3 sequences; roughly 20% were seen once. Sequencing was performed on PBMCs or a T cell subset sorted from them (not recorded which). Source of these receptors: an adult woman who had mild COVID-19 (a few samples of this study predate the infection). Cell type and time point are not known.

This clonotype was observed a few times. V and J are TRBV5-1 and TRBJ1-1; D may be TRBD1 (6 bases). Germline assignment: CDR1 SGHRS and CDR2 YFSETQ. Trimming removed 4 bases from V and 2 bases from J, with 15 bases in between. This CDR3 contains 15 residues. The CDR3 is CASSIQGGGNTEAFF. CDR3 bases: TGCGCCAGCAGCATACAGGGAGGGGGAAACACTGAAGCTTTCTTT.

This clonotype showed up just a few times. V usage is TRBV20-1 and J usage is TRBJ2-3; TRBD2 aligns across 8 bases. The junction had 10 bases not matched to a gene; V was cut back by 6 bases and J by 2 bases. The CDR3 has 15 amino acids. Germline CDR1 is DFQATT and CDR2 is SNEGSKA (reference sequence). CDR3 in amino acids: CSAFGRSGITDTQYF. The CDR3, as DNA: TGCAGTGCCTTCGGTCGTAGCGGGATCACAGATACGCAGTATTTT.

This clonotype was detected a few times. This chain links TRBV7-3 with TRBJ2-7; 7 bases line up with TRBD1. The CDR3 has 15 residues. The germline V gene encodes CDR1 SGHTA and CDR2 FQGTGA. J lost 6 bases, V lost 2 bases, and 10 bases had no gene match. CDR3 nucleotide sequence: TGTGCCAGCAGCTTATTCGCCGGGACAGTCTCCGAGCAGTACTTC. Encoded protein: CASSLFAGTVSEQYF.

V and J are TRBV7-9 and TRBJ1-5; weak D call: TRBD1 (5 bases). V was clipped by 4 bases and J by 0 bases, with 13 bases between them. This CDR3 comprises 16 residues. The germline CDR1 and CDR2 sequences are SEHNR and FQNEAQ (reference sequence). The CDR3: CASSYAWDFSNQPQHF. For the CDR3, the DNA is TGTGCCAGCAGCTACGCTTGGGACTTTAGCAATCAGCCCCAGCATTTT.

V and J are TRBV20-1 and TRBJ2-7; 11 nucleotides align to TRBD1. Per germline, CDR1 DFQATT and CDR2 SNEGSKA (reference sequence). With V trimmed by 3 bases and J by 4 bases, 5 bases remained unmatched. The CDR3 runs to 14 residues. The DNA of the CDR3 is TGCAGTGCTAGTAGGACAGGGGGCGTGTACGAGCAGTACTTC. Amino acid sequence: CSASRTGGVYEQYF.

The chain uses TRBV3-1 and TRBJ2-7; D possibly matches TRBD1 or TRBD2 (5 bases each). Germline CDR1 LGHDT, CDR2 YNNKEL (reference sequence). This CDR3 is 15 amino acids long. V was clipped by 0 bases and J by 0 bases, with 9 bases between them. The DNA of the CDR3 is TGTGCCAGCAGCCAAGATCCAGGGAGCTCCTACGAGCAGTACTTC. This sequence encodes CASSQDPGSSYEQYF.

V usage is TRBV6-2 or TRBV6-3 and J usage is TRBJ2-1, with TRBD2 as a possible D gene (6 bases). CDR1 MNHEY and CDR2 SVGEGT come from the germline V gene. V shed 2 bases and J shed 5 bases, with 22 bases lying between them. CDR3 size: 18 residues. The CDR3 loop reads CASSYPSQPGVAHNEQFF. The CDR3 DNA follows: TGTGCCAGCAGTTACCCCTCCCAACCGGGAGTAGCCCACAATGAGCAGTTCTTC.

The chain carries TRBV12-3 or TRBV12-4 and TRBJ2-1, with D tentatively TRBD2 (5 bases). Trimming cost V 3 bases and J 7 bases, with 13 bases left between them. This CDR3 has 14 amino acids. CDR3 nucleotide sequence: TGTGCCAGCAGTTTTGGTCCTAGCATGAATGAGCAGTTCTTC. It translates to CASSFGPSMNEQFF.

Ten or more counts support this clonotype. The genes are TRBV20-1 and TRBJ2-7; D is possibly TRBD1 or TRBD2 (6 bases each). The CDR3 is made up of 15 amino acids. Germline V gene data show CDR1 as DFQATT and CDR2 as SNEGSKA (reference sequence). Trimming took off 1 base at V and 5 bases at J, with 18 bases between the two ends. DNA of the CDR3: TGCAGTGCTAGAGGAGTCGGGGGCTTTAAGGACGAGCAGTACTTC. This gives the protein CSARGVGGFKDEQYF.

This chain links TRBV30 with TRBJ2-7, with D possibly being TRBD2 (5 bases). CDR1 GTSNPN and CDR2 SVGIG come from the germline V gene (reference sequence). The CDR3 is 13 residues long. The V and J ends lost 0 bases and 7 bases respectively, with 13 bases between them. The CDR3 DNA is TGTGCCTGGAGTGTACTTCCGGGAAGGGAGCAGTACTTC. Translation: CAWSVLPGREQYF.

This clonotype has just a few counts. The gene calls are TRBV10-2 and TRBJ1-6; 9 bases are shared with TRBD1. This CDR3 contains 13 residues. Germline V gene sequence: CDR1 WSHSY, CDR2 SAAADI. V dropped 9 bases and J dropped 9; count of bases not matched to a gene: 6. CDR3 protein: CASTGQGVSPLHF. The CDR3, as DNA: TGCGCCAGTACGGGACAGGGAGTTTCACCCCTCCACTTT.

The chain has TRBV6-1 and TRBJ2-1; D is ambiguous. Germline V CDR1 and CDR2: MNHNS, SASEGT. CDR3 length equals 13 residues. The germline V and J ends were trimmed by 11 bases and 3 bases, with 14 bases remaining between them. This chain's CDR3 is CAHGATLYNEQFF. The CDR3 DNA is TGTGCCCATGGAGCGACACTCTACAATGAGCAGTTCTTC.

The chain links TRBV25-1 to TRBJ2-7, with a tentative D call TRBD1 (6 bases). The CDR3 runs 12 residues. Germline V lookup: CDR1 MGHDK, CDR2 SYGVNS. Trimming shortened V by 7 bases and J by 4 bases, and 11 bases separated the two germline ends. CDR3 sequence reads: CASIGGLYEQYF. DNA for the CDR3: TGTGCCAGCATAGGGGGTCTATACGAGCAGTACTTC.

This clonotype was observed a handful of times. The chain joins TRBV5-5 to TRBJ2-1; 9 bases align to TRBD2. Germline CDR1 SGHKS, CDR2 YYEKEE (reference sequence). The CDR3 contains 15 residues. V dropped 0 bases and J dropped 6; count of bases not matched to a gene: 4. CDR3 DNA sequence: TGTGCCAGCAGCTTGGAGCCTAGCGGGGCCAATGAGCAGTTCTTC. Translating it yields CASSLEPSGANEQFF.

This clonotype was seen only a few times. The chain carries TRBV14 and TRBJ2-5; D is uncertain. The CDR3 has 13 amino acids. The ends were cut back, 1 base at V and 1 base at J, with 4 bases in the middle. The germline V gene has CDR1 SGHDN and CDR2 FVKESK. CDR3 DNA: TGTGCCAGCAGCCAAGTCGTCCAAGAGACCCAGTACTTC. Its protein product is CASSQVVQETQYF.

CDR3 sequence reads: CASSFLIDDVLNSPLHF. CDR3 nucleotide sequence: TGCGCCAGCAGCTTTCTGATAGACGACGTCTTGAATTCACCCCTCCACTTT. The V gene is TRBV5-1, the J gene TRBJ1-6; D uncertain. The CDR3 consists of 17 residues. CDR1 and CDR2 (germline): SGHRS, YFSETQ. Trimming removed 2 bases at V and 7 bases at J, with 19 bases between.

This clonotype was detected only a few times. The chain joins TRBV30 to TRBJ1-5; D is unclear. V was pared by 0 bases and J by 0 bases, with 9 bases between. This CDR3 region has 15 residues. Germline loops: CDR1 GTSNPN, CDR2 SVGIG (reference sequence). The CDR3, as DNA: TGTGCCTGGAGTGTACCCCAGTATAGCAATCAGCCCCAGCATTTT. Encoded protein: CAWSVPQYSNQPQHF.

This chain connects TRBV29-1 to TRBJ2-6; D remains unclear. This CDR3 spans 13 amino acids. Germline V gives CDR1 SQVTM, CDR2 ANQGSEA. Trimming took 7 bases from V and 2 from J, leaving 9 bases between them. The CDR3 loop is CSAALTGANVLTF. The CDR3 bases are TGCAGCGCGGCGCTTACTGGGGCCAACGTCCTGACTTTC. Supplemented by reference TRBV29-1 and TRBJ2-6, the full variable domain reads SAVISQKPSRDICQRGTSLTIQCQVDSQVTMMFWYRQQPGQSLTLIATANQGSEATYESGFVIDKFPISRPNLTFSTLTVSNMSPEDSSIYLCSAALTGANVLTFGAGSRLTVL.

The chain has TRBV7-8 and TRBJ2-3; D gene uncertain. This CDR3 comprises 15 residues. Trimming took off 8 bases at V and 3 bases at J, with 18 bases between the two ends. From germline, CDR1 is SGHVS and CDR2 FQNEAQ. The CDR3: CASAGPNFGTDTQYF. CDR3 nucleotides: TGTGCCAGCGCCGGGCCCAATTTTGGGACAGATACGCAGTATTTT.

V is TRBV11-1 and J is TRBJ1-5, with a tentative D call TRBD1 (5 bases). Germline CDR1 reads SGHAT; CDR2 reads FQDESV (reference sequence). The CDR3 covers 13 residues. The V end lost 8 bases, the J end lost 4 bases, and 12 bases lay between the germline ends. DNA for the CDR3: TGTGCCAGCGCGCCGGAGGGGAATCAGCCCCAGCATTTT. This translates into CASAPEGNQPQHF.

The J gene is TRBJ2-1, the V gene TRBV7-3; 10 nucleotides line up with TRBD1. Losses at the gene ends were 2 bases for V and 8 bases for J; bases not matched to a gene: 3. The CDR3 loop spans 14 amino acids. The germline V gene encodes CDR1 SGHTA and CDR2 FQGTGA. CDR3 bases: TGTGCCAGCAGCTTAGGGACAGGGGCGGATGAGCAGTTCTTC. Protein sequence: CASSLGTGADEQFF.

This chain links TRBV5-6 with TRBJ2-5, with D possibly being TRBD1 (5 bases). V was trimmed by 6 bases and J by 4 bases, leaving 19 bases between them. Germline V gives CDR1 SGHDT, CDR2 YYEEEE. The CDR3 contains 15 residues. CDR3 coding DNA: TGTGCCAGCAAGGGGTTAGTTGGGGATATAGAGACCCAGTACTTC. Encoded protein: CASKGLVGDIETQYF.

This chain joins TRBV18 and TRBJ2-2, with 7 positions matching TRBD1. The CDR3 runs to 13 residues. V was clipped by 5 bases and J by 4 bases; unmatched bases: 1. The V gene's germline CDR1 is KGHSH and CDR2 LQKENI. CDR3 coding DNA: TGTGCCAGCTCAGGGACAGCCACCGGGGAGCTGTTTTTT. It specifies CASSGTATGELFF.

The chain links TRBV6-6 to TRBJ2-7; 8 bases match TRBD2. Germline CDR1 is MNHNY and CDR2 is SVGAGI (reference sequence). V was pared by 0 bases and J by 7 bases, with 8 bases of the junction left unmatched. The CDR3 covers 15 residues. The CDR3 DNA is TGTGCCAGCAGTTACTCGGCGGGAGGCCAGGAAGAGCAGTACTTC. Protein: CASSYSAGGQEEQYF.

The gene calls are TRBV20-1 and TRBJ1-6; no clear D gene. This CDR3 spans 15 amino acids. Germline V lookup: CDR1 DFQATT, CDR2 SNEGSKA (reference sequence). The V gene lost 2 bases and the J gene lost 8 bases, with 16 bases spanning the gap. The CDR3 DNA follows: TGCAGTGCTAGATACCGTGGGTTAAGTGATTCACCCCTCCACTTT. It codes for CSARYRGLSDSPLHF.

CDR3 DNA: TGTGCCAGCAGCCCAAACAGTAACTATGGCTACACCTTC. It yields the protein CASSPNSNYGYTF. V gene TRBV7-3 combines with J gene TRBJ1-2; D is ambiguous. Germline V gene sequence: CDR1 SGHTA, CDR2 FQGTGA. This CDR3 has 13 residues. The V gene lost 5 bases and the J gene lost 1 base, with 8 bases spanning the gap.

This clonotype was detected only a few times. The chain recombines TRBV2 with TRBJ2-6; D ambiguous. The CDR3 length is 16 residues. CDR1 is SNHLY and CDR2 is FYNNEI in the germline V gene. Between the trimmed V and J ends, which lost 2 bases and 0 bases, there was a span of 8 bases. CDR3 amino acids: CASSEQGGSGANVLTF. In nucleotides, the CDR3 is TGTGCCAGCAGTGAACAAGGCGGCTCTGGGGCCAACGTCCTGACTTTC.

The V call is TRBV6-6, the J call TRBJ2-1, with unresolved D. This CDR3 is built from 13 residues. Trimming shortened V by 2 bases and J by 6 bases, and 8 bases separated the two germline ends. CDR1 and CDR2 (germline): MNHNY, SVGAGI (reference sequence). The CDR3 here is CASSYLNSNEQFF. CDR3 coding DNA: TGTGCCAGCAGTTACCTGAATTCCAATGAGCAGTTCTTC.

The chain employs TRBV7-6 and TRBJ2-3, with 7 bases lining up with TRBD2. V lost 5 bases and J lost 2; bases outside the gene matches: 4. The V gene's germline CDR1 is SGHVS and CDR2 FNYEAQ. CDR3 length: 14 residues. The CDR3 nucleotides are TGTGCCAGCAGCCCAGAGCGGGACACAGATACGCAGTATTTT. Protein: CASSPERDTDTQYF.

In its sample, this clonotype was seen a few times. The chain is built from TRBV24-1 and TRBJ2-3; no definite D call. Germline assignment: CDR1 KGHDR and CDR2 SFDVKD. Trimming left V 7 bases short and J 11 bases short, with 18 bases between. This CDR3 is 13 amino acids long. Written as DNA, the CDR3 is TGTGCCACCAGCCACCGTATCGGCCCCGAGCAGTATTTT. Amino acid sequence: CATSHRIGPEQYF.

CDR3 residues: CAWSTVQREGLDTQYF. CDR3 DNA: TGTGCCTGGAGTACAGTGCAGCGGGAGGGCCTGGATACGCAGTATTTT. The V call is TRBV30, the J call TRBJ2-3; 10 positions match TRBD2. V lost 2 bases, J lost 6 bases, and 11 bases stayed unmatched. Germline V gene data show CDR1 as GTSNPN and CDR2 as SVGIG (reference sequence). CDR3 size: 16 residues.